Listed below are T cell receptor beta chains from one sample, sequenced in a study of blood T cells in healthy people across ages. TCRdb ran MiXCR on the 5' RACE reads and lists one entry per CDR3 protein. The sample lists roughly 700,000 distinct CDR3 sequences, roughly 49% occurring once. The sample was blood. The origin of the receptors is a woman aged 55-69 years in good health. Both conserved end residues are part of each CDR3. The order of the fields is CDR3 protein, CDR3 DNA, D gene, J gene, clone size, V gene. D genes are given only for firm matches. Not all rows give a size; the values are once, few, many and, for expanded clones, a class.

cdr3_aa: CSASSYRELAKNIQYF; cdr3_nt: TGCAGTGCTAGTTCTTACAGGGAACTAGCCAAAAACATTCAGTACTTC; d_call: -; j_call: TRBJ2-4; clone_size: -; v_call: TRBV20-1
cdr3_aa: CASSWREGLRETQYF; cdr3_nt: TGTGCCAGCAGTTGGCGGGAGGGGTTGCGTGAGACCCAGTACTTC; d_call: TRBD2; j_call: TRBJ2-5; clone_size: -; v_call: TRBV28
cdr3_aa: CAWADRNTIYF; cdr3_nt: TGTGCCTGGGCGGATCGGAACACCATATATTTT; d_call: -; j_call: TRBJ1-3; clone_size: -; v_call: TRBV30
cdr3_aa: CSARTGTRGYTF; cdr3_nt: TGCAGTGCTAGGACGGGCACTCGGGGCTACACCTTC; d_call: -; j_call: TRBJ1-2; clone_size: -; v_call: TRBV20-1
cdr3_aa: CASSYQGVSEETQYF; cdr3_nt: TGTGCCAGCAGTTATCAGGGGGTGTCGGAAGAGACACAGTACTTC; d_call: TRBD1; j_call: TRBJ2-5; clone_size: -; v_call: TRBV2
cdr3_aa: CSAENRGGETQYF; cdr3_nt: TGCAGTGCTGAGAACAGGGGGGGAGAGACCCAGTACTTC; d_call: -; j_call: TRBJ2-5; clone_size: -; v_call: TRBV20-1
cdr3_aa: CASSPGANSPLHF; cdr3_nt: TGTGCCAGCAGCCCCGGGGCCAATTCACCCCTCCACTTT; d_call: -; j_call: TRBJ1-6; clone_size: -; v_call: TRBV7-3
cdr3_aa: CASSEPSGDIQYF; cdr3_nt: TGTGCCAGCAGTGAACCGTCCGGTGACATTCAGTACTTC; d_call: -; j_call: TRBJ2-4; clone_size: once; v_call: TRBV28
cdr3_aa: CASSRDYRVSYEQYF; cdr3_nt: TGTGCCAGCAGCCGAGACTACCGGGTCAGCTACGAGCAGTACTTC; d_call: -; j_call: TRBJ2-7; clone_size: -; v_call: TRBV9
cdr3_aa: CSAPTGTGDVNEKLFF; cdr3_nt: TGCAGTGCCCCGACCGGGACAGGTGATGTTAATGAAAAACTGTTTTTT; d_call: TRBD1; j_call: TRBJ1-4; clone_size: -; v_call: TRBV20-1
cdr3_aa: CSAETGKYEKLFF; cdr3_nt: TGCAGTGCTGAGACAGGGAAGTACGAAAAACTGTTTTTT; d_call: TRBD1; j_call: TRBJ1-4; clone_size: -; v_call: TRBV20-1
cdr3_aa: CSARDVTAKPYEQYF; cdr3_nt: TGCAGTGCTAGAGATGTGACAGCTAAACCCTACGAGCAGTACTTC; d_call: -; j_call: TRBJ2-7; clone_size: -; v_call: TRBV20-1
cdr3_aa: CASSPGQSSYEQYF; cdr3_nt: TGTGCCAGCAGTCCGGGACAGAGCTCCTACGAGCAGTACTTC; d_call: TRBD1; j_call: TRBJ2-7; clone_size: -; v_call: TRBV12-3/TRBV12-4
cdr3_aa: CASSMGVVGDEQFF; cdr3_nt: TGTGCCAGCAGTATGGGAGTAGTAGGGGATGAGCAGTTCTTC; d_call: -; j_call: TRBJ2-1; clone_size: -; v_call: TRBV27
cdr3_aa: CASSQGSRPQHF; cdr3_nt: TGTGCCAGCAGCCAAGGCAGTAGGCCCCAGCATTTT; d_call: -; j_call: TRBJ1-5; clone_size: -; v_call: TRBV3-1
cdr3_aa: CSAKIGGTHTGELFF; cdr3_nt: TGCAGTGCTAAAATCGGGGGTACCCACACCGGGGAGCTGTTTTTT; d_call: -; j_call: TRBJ2-2; clone_size: once; v_call: TRBV20-1
cdr3_aa: CSARGDFEQFF; cdr3_nt: TGCAGTGCTAGAGGGGACTTCGAGCAGTTCTTC; d_call: -; j_call: TRBJ2-1; clone_size: -; v_call: TRBV20-1